This TCR beta chain was identified during a study of blood T cells in healthy people across ages. PCR was performed a second time for roughly 6 to 12 cycles using a sample-barcoded 5' primer and a J-beta primer mix. All cDNA molecules were each tagged by a template-switch adaptor with 12 random nucleotides. TCRdb re-called the 5' RACE reads with MiXCR, one entry per CDR3 protein. The sample consists of over 1,500,000 distinct CDR3 sequences, around 42% of them appearing once. The CDR3 is 14 residues long. V dropped 5 bases and J dropped 9; count of bases not matched to a gene: 8. The germline gives CDR1 SGHVS, CDR2 FQNEAQ. Only a few counts were recorded for this clonotype.

Sequences were obtained from blood. This clonotype was sampled from a human donor in good health. J is TRBJ2-1 and V is TRBV7-8; TRBD1 matches 9 bases. In DNA, the CDR3 is TGTGCCAGCAGCCTCCGGGACAGGGACGGTGAGCAGTTCTTC. Protein sequence: CASSLRDRDGEQFF. The full variable domain, with the rest looked up from reference TRBV7-8 and TRBJ2-1, is GAGVSQSPRYKVAKRGQDVALRCDPISGHVSLFWYQQALGQGPEFLTYFQNEAQLDKSGLPSDRFFAERPEGSVSTLKIQRTQQEDSAVYLCASSLRDRDGEQFFGPGTRLTVL.